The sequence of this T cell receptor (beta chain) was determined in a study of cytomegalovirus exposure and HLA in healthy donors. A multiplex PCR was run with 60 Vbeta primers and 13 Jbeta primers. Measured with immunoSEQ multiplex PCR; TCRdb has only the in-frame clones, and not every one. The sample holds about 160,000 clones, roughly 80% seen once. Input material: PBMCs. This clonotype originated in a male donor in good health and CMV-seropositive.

The CDR3: CASSLGQSTDTQYF. DNA for the CDR3: TGTGCCAGCAGTTTAGGACAGTCGACAGATACGCAGTATTTT. V is TRBV27 and J is TRBJ2-3, with D possibly TRBD1 on 6 matching bases. In germline, CDR1 is MNHEY, CDR2 SMNVEV (reference sequence). The CDR3 totals 14 residues. Trimming left V 2 bases short and J 3 bases short, with 9 bases between.